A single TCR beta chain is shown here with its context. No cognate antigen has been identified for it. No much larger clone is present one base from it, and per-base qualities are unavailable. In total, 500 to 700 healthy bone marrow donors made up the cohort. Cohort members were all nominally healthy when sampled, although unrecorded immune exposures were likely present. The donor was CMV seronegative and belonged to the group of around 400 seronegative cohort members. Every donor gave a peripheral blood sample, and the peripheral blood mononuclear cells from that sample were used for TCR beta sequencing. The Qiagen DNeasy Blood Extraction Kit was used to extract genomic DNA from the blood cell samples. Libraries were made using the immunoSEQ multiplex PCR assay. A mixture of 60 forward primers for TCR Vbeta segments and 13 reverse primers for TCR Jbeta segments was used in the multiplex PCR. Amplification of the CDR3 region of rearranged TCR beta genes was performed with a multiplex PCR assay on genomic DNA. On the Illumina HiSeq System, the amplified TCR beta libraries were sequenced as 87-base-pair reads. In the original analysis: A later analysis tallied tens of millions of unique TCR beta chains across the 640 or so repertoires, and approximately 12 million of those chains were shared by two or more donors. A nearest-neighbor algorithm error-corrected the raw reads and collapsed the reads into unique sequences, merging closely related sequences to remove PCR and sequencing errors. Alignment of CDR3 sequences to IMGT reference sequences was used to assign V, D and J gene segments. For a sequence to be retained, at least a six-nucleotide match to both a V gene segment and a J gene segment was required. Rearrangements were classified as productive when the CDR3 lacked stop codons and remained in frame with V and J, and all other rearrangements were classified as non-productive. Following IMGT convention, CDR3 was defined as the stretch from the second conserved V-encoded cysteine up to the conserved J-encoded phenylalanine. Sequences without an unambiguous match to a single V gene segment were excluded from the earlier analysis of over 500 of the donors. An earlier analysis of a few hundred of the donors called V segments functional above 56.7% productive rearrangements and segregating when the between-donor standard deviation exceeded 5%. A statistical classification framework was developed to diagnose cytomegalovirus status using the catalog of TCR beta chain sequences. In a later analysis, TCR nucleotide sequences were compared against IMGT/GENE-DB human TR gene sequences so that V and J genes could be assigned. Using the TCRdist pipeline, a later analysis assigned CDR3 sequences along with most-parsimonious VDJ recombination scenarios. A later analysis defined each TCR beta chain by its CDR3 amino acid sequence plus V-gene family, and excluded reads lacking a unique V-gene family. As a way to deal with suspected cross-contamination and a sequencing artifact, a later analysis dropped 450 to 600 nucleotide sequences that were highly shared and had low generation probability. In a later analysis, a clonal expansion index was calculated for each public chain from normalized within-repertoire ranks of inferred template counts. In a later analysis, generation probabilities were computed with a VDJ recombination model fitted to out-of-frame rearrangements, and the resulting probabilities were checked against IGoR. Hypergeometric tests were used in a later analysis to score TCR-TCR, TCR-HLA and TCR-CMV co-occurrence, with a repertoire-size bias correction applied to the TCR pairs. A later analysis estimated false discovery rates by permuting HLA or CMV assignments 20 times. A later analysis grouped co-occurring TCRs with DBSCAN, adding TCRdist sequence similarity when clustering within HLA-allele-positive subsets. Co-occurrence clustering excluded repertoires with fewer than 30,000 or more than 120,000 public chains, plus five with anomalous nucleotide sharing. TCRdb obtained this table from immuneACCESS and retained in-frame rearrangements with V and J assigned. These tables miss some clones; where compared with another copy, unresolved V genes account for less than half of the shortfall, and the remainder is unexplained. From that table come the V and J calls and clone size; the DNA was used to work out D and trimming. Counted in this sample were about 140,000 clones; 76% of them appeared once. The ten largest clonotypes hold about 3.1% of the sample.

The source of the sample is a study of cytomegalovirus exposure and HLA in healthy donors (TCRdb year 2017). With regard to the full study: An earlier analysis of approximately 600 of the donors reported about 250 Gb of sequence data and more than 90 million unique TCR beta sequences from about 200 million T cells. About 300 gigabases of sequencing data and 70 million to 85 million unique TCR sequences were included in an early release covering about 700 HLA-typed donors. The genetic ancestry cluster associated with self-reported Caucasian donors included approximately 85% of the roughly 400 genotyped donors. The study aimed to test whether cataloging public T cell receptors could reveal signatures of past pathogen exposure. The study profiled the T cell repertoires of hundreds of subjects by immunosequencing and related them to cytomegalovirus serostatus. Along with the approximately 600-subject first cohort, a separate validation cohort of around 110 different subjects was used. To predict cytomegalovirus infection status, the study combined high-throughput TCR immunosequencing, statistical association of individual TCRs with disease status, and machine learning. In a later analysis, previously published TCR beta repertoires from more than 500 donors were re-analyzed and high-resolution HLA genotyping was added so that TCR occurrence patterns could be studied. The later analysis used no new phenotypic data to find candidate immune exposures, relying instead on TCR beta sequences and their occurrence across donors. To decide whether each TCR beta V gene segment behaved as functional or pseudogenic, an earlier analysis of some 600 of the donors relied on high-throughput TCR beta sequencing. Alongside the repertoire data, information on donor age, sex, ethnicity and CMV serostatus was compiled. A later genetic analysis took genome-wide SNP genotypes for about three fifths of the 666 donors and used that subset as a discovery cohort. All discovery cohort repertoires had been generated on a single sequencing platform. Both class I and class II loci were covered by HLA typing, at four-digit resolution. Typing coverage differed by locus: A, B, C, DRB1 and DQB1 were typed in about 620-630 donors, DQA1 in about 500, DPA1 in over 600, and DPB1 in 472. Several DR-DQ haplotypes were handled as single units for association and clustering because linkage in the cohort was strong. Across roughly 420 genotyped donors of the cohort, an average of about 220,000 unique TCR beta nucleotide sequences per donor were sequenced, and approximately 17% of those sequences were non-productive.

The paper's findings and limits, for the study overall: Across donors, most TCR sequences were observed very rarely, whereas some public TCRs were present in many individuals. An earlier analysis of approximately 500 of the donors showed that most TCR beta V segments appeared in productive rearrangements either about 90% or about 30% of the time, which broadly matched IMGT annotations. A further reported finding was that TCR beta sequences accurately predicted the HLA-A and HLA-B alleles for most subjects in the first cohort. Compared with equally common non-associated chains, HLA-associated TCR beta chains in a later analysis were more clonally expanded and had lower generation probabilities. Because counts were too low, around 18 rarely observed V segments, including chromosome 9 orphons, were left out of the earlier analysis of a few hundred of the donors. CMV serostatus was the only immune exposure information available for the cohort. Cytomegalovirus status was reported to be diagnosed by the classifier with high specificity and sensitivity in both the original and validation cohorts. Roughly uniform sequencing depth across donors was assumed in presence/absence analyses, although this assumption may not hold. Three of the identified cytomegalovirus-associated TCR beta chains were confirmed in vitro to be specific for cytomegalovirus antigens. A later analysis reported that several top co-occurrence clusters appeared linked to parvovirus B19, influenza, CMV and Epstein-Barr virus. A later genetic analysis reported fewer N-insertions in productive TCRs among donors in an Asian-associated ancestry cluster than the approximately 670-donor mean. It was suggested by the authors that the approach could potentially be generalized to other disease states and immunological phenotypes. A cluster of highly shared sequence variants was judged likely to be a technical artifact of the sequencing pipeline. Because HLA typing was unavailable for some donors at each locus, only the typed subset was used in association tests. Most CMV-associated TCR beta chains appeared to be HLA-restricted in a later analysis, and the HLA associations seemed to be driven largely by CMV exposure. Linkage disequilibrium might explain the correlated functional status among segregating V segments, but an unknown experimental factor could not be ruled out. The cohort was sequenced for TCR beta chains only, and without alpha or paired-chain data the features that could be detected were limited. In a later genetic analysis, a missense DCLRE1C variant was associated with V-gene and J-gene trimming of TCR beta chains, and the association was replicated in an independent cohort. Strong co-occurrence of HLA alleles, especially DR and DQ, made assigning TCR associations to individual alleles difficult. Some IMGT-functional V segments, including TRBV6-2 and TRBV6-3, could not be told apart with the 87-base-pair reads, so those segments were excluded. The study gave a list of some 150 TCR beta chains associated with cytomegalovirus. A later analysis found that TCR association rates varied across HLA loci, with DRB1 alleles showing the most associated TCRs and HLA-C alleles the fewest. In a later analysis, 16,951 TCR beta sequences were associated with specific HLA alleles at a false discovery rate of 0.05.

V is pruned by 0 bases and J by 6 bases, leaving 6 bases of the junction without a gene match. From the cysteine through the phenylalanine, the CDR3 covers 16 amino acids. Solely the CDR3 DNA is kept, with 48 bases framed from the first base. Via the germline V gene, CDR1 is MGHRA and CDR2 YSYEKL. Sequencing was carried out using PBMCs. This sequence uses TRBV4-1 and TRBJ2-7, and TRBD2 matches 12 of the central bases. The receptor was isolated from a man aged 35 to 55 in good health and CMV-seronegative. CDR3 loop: CASSQDLTSGSSEQYF. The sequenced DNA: TGCGCCAGCAGCCAAGATCTGACTAGCGGGAGCAGCGAGCAGTACTTC.